The entry below describes one T cell receptor (beta chain). As yet, its antigen is unknown. The junction shows a germline mismatch at one end, possibly a read error. Through a sample-barcoded 5' primer and a J-beta primer mix, a second PCR was run for roughly 6 to 12 cycles. Using its own MiXCR run on the 5' RACE reads, TCRdb lists one record per CDR3 protein. Here the sample spans under 800,000 distinct CDR3 sequences, roughly 44% being singletons. Individuals who donated were healthy Caucasians from Russia aged 6 to 90. There were at least 5.5 micrograms of total RNA extracted from every sample. The CDR3 is 14 residues long. The sample belongs to a study of blood T cells in healthy people across ages. As for the study in general: Template-switching capture recovered about one barcoded beta molecule per two T cells.

Whole-study results and caveats: PBMCs left unsorted prevented a conclusive naive versus antigen-experienced comparison.

The sample consisted of blood. The chain uses TRBV12-3 or TRBV12-4 and TRBJ2-5; TRBD2 aligns across 8 bases. This sequence originates from a woman aged 55 to 70 in good health. The CDR3 region has the DNA TGTGCCGGCAGTCCCGGGACTAGTCAAGAGACCCAGTACTTC. It translates to CAGSPGTSQETQYF.